This TCR beta chain is from a study of blood T cells in healthy people across ages. Study-wide points: For the donors, CMV status was unknown and possibly confounded expanded clonotype changes.

In regard to this clonotype: Its specificity is not known.

Sample-barcoded 5' priming and a J-beta primer mix drove a second PCR of roughly 6 to 12 cycles. There were at least 3 million CDR3-containing paired-end reads obtained from each sample. Each CDR3 protein is one row after TCRdb ran MiXCR on the 5' RACE reads. The data hold roughly 1.9 million distinct CDR3 sequences, with approximately 40% observed a single time. V was pared by 7 bases and J by 5 bases, with 7 bases between. The length of the CDR3 is 11 residues. Germline assignment: CDR1 SGHTA and CDR2 FQGNSA. The chain employs TRBV7-2 and TRBJ2-3; D is undetermined. The specimen was blood. The sequence was obtained from a human donor in good health. The CDR3 DNA follows: TGTGCCAGCACCCTGATAGATACGCAGTATTTT. It yields the protein CASTLIDTQYF.